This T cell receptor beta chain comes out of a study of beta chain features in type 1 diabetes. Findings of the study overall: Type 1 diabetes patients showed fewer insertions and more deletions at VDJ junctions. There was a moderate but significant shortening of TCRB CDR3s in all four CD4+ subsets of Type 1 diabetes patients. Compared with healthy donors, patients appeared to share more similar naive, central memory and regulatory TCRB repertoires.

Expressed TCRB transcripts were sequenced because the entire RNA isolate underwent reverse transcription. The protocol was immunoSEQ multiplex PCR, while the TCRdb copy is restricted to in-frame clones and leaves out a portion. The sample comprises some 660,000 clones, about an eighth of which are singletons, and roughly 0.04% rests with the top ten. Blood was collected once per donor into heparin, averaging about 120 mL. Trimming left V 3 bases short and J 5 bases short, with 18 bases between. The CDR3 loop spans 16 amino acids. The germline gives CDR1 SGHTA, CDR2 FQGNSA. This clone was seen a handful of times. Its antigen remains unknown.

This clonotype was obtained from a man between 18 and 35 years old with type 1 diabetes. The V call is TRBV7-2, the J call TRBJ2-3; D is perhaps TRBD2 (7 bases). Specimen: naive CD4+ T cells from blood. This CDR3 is CASSFLEGGQGDTQYF. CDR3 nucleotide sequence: TGTGCCAGCAGCTTCCTTGAGGGGGGGCAAGGAGATACGCAGTATTTT.